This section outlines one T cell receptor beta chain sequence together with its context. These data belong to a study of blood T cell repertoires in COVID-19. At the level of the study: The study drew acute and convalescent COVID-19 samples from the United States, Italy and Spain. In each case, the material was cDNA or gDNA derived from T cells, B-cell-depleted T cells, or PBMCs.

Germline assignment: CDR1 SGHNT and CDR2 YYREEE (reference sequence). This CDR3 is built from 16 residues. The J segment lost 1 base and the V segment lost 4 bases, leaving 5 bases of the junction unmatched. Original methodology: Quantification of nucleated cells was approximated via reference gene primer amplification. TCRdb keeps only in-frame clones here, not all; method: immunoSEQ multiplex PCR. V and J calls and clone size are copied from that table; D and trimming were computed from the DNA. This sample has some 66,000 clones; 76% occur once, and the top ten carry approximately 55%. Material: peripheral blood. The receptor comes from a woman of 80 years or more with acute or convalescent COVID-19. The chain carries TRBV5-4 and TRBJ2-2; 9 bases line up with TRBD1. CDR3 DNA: TGTGCCAGCAGCCCCCCGGGACAGGGGAACACCGGGGAGCTGTTTTTT. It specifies CASSPPGQGNTGELFF.